A single sample is the source of the 28 T cell receptor beta chains below, sequenced in a study of regulatory T cells in long-lasting Graves disease. Sequencing libraries for TCR beta were prepared with iRepertoire HTBI primers and Arm-PCR of CDR3 regions. MiXCR, run by TCRdb on the multiplex PCR reads, gives a single entry per CDR3 protein. The sample consists of under 300,000 distinct CDR3 sequences, more than 15% of them appearing once. The time point is: newly diagnosed GD, antithyroid drugs for less than 3 months. PBMC-extracted RNA yielded the TCR library. This sample also appeared in a second study, on T cells in Graves' hyperthyroidism and ophthalmopathy.

This specimen was peripheral blood mononuclear cells (PBMCs), taken at new diagnosis, from a patient treated with antithyroid drugs. The receptors originated from a woman under 40 with Graves disease.

On this clonotype: A read error may account for a junction end that differs from germline. This chain joins TRBV12-3 or TRBV12-4 and TRBJ1-4; 7 bases map to TRBD1. This CDR3 has 15 amino acids. The DNA of the CDR3 is TGTGCCAGCAGTTATGGAGGGGCAGGGGGGGAAAAACAGTTTTTC. Protein: CASSYGGAGGEKQFF.

A remark on this clonotype: This likely came from a read error, as a far larger clone is one base away. V is TRBV6-4 and J is TRBJ2-1, with TRBD2 identical over 9 bases. TRBJ2-3 matches the DNA end more closely, so the J call is doubtful. Per germline, CDR1 MRHNA and CDR2 SNTAGT. The CDR3 sequence is 15 residues long. The CDR3 nucleotides read TGTGCCAGCAGTCCCGGGGCTAGCGGGGATGATACGCAGTATTTT. Amino acids: CASSPGASGDDTQYF.

This clonotype was counted between two and nine times. This clone may be a read error of a much larger clone one base away. Because the CDR3 is missing its conserved closing phenylalanine or tryptophan, this is likely a read error. The V and J genes are TRBV6-1 and TRBJ1-4; TRBD1 aligns across 7 bases. The germline CDR1 and CDR2 sequences are MNHNS and SASEGT. This CDR3 region has 14 residues. V shed 6 bases and J 7 bases; nucleotides not matched to a gene: 8. Here the CDR3 reads CASRPPTGTEKLFL. The CDR3 DNA reads as TGTGCCAGCAGACCTCCGACAGGGACTGAAAAACTGTTTTTA.

This clonotype was detected many times. This sequence joins TRBV11-3 and TRBJ2-5; 7 bases are a match to TRBD1. V shed 5 bases, J shed 1 base, and the junction held 7 bases outside the gene matches. The CDR3 is made up of 15 amino acids. The V gene's germline CDR1 is SGHNT and CDR2 YENEEA. The CDR3 region has the DNA TGTGCCAGCAGCACCACACAGGGGTCCCAAGAGACCCAGTACTTC. Translating it yields CASSTTQGSQETQYF.

This clonotype was counted many times. The chain joins TRBV5-6 to TRBJ1-2, with D hard to call. The CDR3 consists of 16 residues. Germline CDR1 SGHDT, CDR2 YYEEEE. V lost 5 bases to trimming and J lost 5 bases, with 22 bases between them. CDR3 in DNA: TGTGCCAGCAGGGTAGCTGGACCAACTTACGCTTATGGCTACACCTTC. This sequence encodes CASRVAGPTYAYGYTF.

The rearrangement links TRBV5-4 to TRBJ2-7; possibly TRBD1 for D (5 bases). CDR3 size: 13 residues. Trimming removed 8 bases from V and 0 bases from J, with 12 bases in between. Germline V CDR1 and CDR2: SGHNT, YYREEE (reference sequence). The CDR3 sequence is CASSTASSYEQYF. CDR3 in DNA: TGTGCCAGTTCGACAGCAAGCTCCTACGAGCAGTACTTC. Full variable domain (missing parts from reference TRBV5-4 and TRBJ2-7): ETGVTQSPTHLIKTRGQQVTLRCSSQSGHNTVSWYQQALGQGPQFIFQYYREEENGRGNFPPRFSGLQFPNYSSELNVNALELDDSALYLCASSTASSYEQYFGPGTRLTVT.

This clonotype was seen many times. The rearrangement uses TRBV29-1 and TRBJ2-7; D is unclear. V lost 5 bases to trimming and J lost 5 bases, with 16 bases between them. CDR1 is SQVTM, CDR2 ANQGSEA, per germline. This CDR3 has 13 residues. CDR3 nucleotides: TGCAGCGTTAGCCGTTCGAATACGGACGAGCAGTACTTC. It encodes CSVSRSNTDEQYF.

At least ten counts were recorded for this clonotype. CDR3: CASSPLAGSNNEQFF. CDR3 DNA: TGCGCCAGCAGCCCGCTAGCGGGGAGCAACAATGAGCAGTTCTTC. The genes are TRBV5-1 and TRBJ2-1; 9 nucleotides agree with TRBD2. The CDR3 extends over 15 amino acids. Germline CDR1 reads SGHRS; CDR2 reads YFSETQ. V lost 4 bases, J lost 5 bases, and 7 bases stayed unmatched.

This clonotype showed up many times. The V gene is TRBV7-3, the J gene TRBJ2-5; D perhaps matches TRBD2 (6 bases). The CDR3 consists of 16 residues. V lost 5 bases to trimming and J lost 5 bases, with 21 bases between them. CDR1 SGHTA and CDR2 FQGTGA come from the germline V gene. CDR3 sequence (DNA): TGTGCCAGCAGCCTAGCGAGCGGAGGGCCGGGGGAGACCCAGTACTTC. Its translation is CASSLASGGPGETQYF.

This clonotype showed up many times. CDR3 region: CSARETGFGEKLFF. The CDR3 DNA sequence: TGCAGTGCTAGAGAGACAGGGTTTGGCGAAAAACTGTTTTTT. This chain uses TRBV20-1 with TRBJ1-4; TRBD1 matches 7 bases. CDR1 is DFQATT and CDR2 is SNEGSKA in the germline V gene (reference sequence). The CDR3 spans 14 residues. J was trimmed by 8 bases and V by 0 bases; bases with no gene match: 6.

This clonotype came up a few times. The CDR3 spells CASSLELVRGVNSGNTIYF. CDR3 in DNA: TGCGCCAGCAGCTTGGAATTGGTCAGAGGGGTAAACTCTGGAAACACCATATATTTT. The chain joins TRBV5-1 to TRBJ1-3, with a weak D call TRBD1 (5 bases). From germline, CDR1 is SGHRS and CDR2 YFSETQ. V was shortened by 0 bases and J by 0 bases, with 19 bases between the two germline ends. The CDR3 has 19 amino acids.

The chain recombines TRBV6-9 with TRBJ1-6; D not certain. CDR1 and CDR2 (germline): MNHGY, SVAAGI. V gave up 4 bases and J gave up 7 bases, with 11 bases separating them. The CDR3 runs 14 residues. The CDR3 DNA is TGTGCCAGCAGTTCGGGTCGTTTGAATTCACCCCTCCACTTT. It is translated as CASSSGRLNSPLHF.

A few counts support this clonotype. This chain connects TRBV28 to TRBJ2-1; 7 bases match TRBD2. Germline V gives CDR1 MDHEN, CDR2 SYDVKM. V shed 5 bases and J 5 bases; nucleotides not matched to a gene: 12. This CDR3 is 16 amino acids long. CDR3 sequence reads: CASSPKGREKDNEQFF. As DNA, the CDR3 is TGTGCCAGCAGTCCGAAGGGGCGGGAGAAAGACAATGAGCAGTTCTTC.

At least ten counts were recorded for this clonotype. V gene TRBV3-1 combines with J gene TRBJ2-1, with 7 bases matching TRBD1. Germline values: CDR1 LGHDT, CDR2 YNNKEL (reference sequence). The CDR3 sequence is 17 residues long. The V and J ends lost 0 bases and 5 bases, in that order; junction bases with no gene match: 10. Here the CDR3 DNA reads TGTGCCAGCAGCCAAGATTTACAGGGGATCATCGACAATGAGCAGTTCTTC. The encoded protein is CASSQDLQGIIDNEQFF.

This chain uses TRBV7-2 with TRBJ1-6; TRBD1 is a possible D gene (5 bases). This CDR3 has 14 residues. Trimming took 3 bases from V and 11 from J, leaving 14 bases between them. The germline V gene encodes CDR1 SGHTA and CDR2 FQGNSA. The CDR3 loop is CASSLDGGATPLHF. The DNA of the CDR3 is TGTGCCAGCAGCTTGGACGGGGGTGCAACACCCCTCCACTTT.

Of note for this clonotype: One base away lies a much larger clone, so this may be a sequencing read error. The genes are TRBV15 and TRBJ1-2; the D gene is possibly TRBD1 (5 bases). This CDR3 region has 14 residues. Germline assignment: CDR1 LNHNV and CDR2 YYDKDF (reference sequence). CDR3 DNA sequence: TGTGCCGCCAGCAGAGATCGGGACTTACATGGCTACACCTTC. Translation: CAASRDRDLHGYTF.

This clonotype occurred many times. This chain uses TRBV7-2 with TRBJ2-3; 12 bases agree with TRBD2. Germline V gene lookup returns CDR1 SGHTA and CDR2 FQGNSA. This CDR3 has 16 residues. Germline trimming cut 6 bases from V and 3 bases from J; bases unmatched to any gene: 7. CDR3 region: CASSLPLAGGTDTQYF. The CDR3 nucleotides are TGTGCCAGCAGTTTACCCCTAGCGGGGGGGACAGATACGCAGTATTTT.

The chain's CDR3 is CASSLGTFRSPNYGYTF. The CDR3 DNA follows: TGTGCCAGCAGCTTAGGGACATTTCGTTCCCCTAACTATGGCTACACCTTC. V and J are TRBV7-2 and TRBJ1-2; possible D gene TRBD1, 5 bases. The CDR3 covers 17 residues. V lost 1 base, J lost 0 bases, and 15 bases lay in between. The germline CDR1 and CDR2 sequences are SGHTA and FQGNSA.

This clonotype was counted ten times or more. The chain carries TRBV6-1 and TRBJ1-2; a possible D gene is TRBD1 (5 bases). Germline lookup yields CDR1 MNHNS and CDR2 SASEGT. The CDR3 sequence is 13 residues long. Trimming took 8 bases from V and 2 from J, leaving 12 bases between them. The CDR3 DNA sequence: TGTGCCAGCGCAAGGCGACAGAACTATGGCTACACCTTC. Protein sequence: CASARRQNYGYTF.

This clonotype was detected many times. The chain uses TRBV3-1 and TRBJ2-1; D might be TRBD1 or TRBD2, each matching 5 bases. Germline CDR1 reads LGHDT; CDR2 reads YNNKEL (reference sequence). The length of the CDR3 is 15 residues. The ends were cut back, 4 bases at V and 11 bases at J, with 21 bases in the middle. This chain's CDR3 is CASSRSGTLFNKQFF. In DNA, the CDR3 is TGTGCCAGCAGCCGGTCCGGGACCCTCTTTAATAAGCAGTTCTTC.

As for this clonotype: A much larger clone differs by one base, so this may be a read error. Since the CDR3 does not end with the conserved phenylalanine or tryptophan, this likely comes from a read error. The rearrangement uses TRBV2 and TRBJ1-1; D may be TRBD1 (5 bases). This CDR3 has 14 amino acids. Germline values: CDR1 SNHLY, CDR2 FYNNEI. Trimming took off 7 bases at V and 5 bases at J, with 17 bases between the two ends. CDR3 in DNA: TGTGCCAGCACCGAGGCGGGTACAGGAACTGAAGCTTTCTGT. Encoded protein: CASTEAGTGTEAFC.

For this clonotype: The CDR3 end shows no conserved phenylalanine or tryptophan, and so a read error is likely. The gene calls are TRBV5-8 and TRBJ1-3, with D uncertain. Germline V CDR1 and CDR2: SGHTS, YDEGEE. The CDR3 loop spans 16 amino acids. Trimming took 1 base from V and 0 from J, leaving 11 bases between them. CDR3: CASSLLERNSGNTIYL. The CDR3 DNA follows: TGTGCCAGCAGCTTGCTGGAACGGAACTCTGGAAACACCATATATCTT.

This clonotype has at least ten counts. The chain uses TRBV18 and TRBJ2-5, with a weak D call TRBD2 (6 bases). Germline CDR1 is KGHSH and CDR2 is LQKENI. V lost 1 base to trimming and J lost 0 bases, with 12 bases between them. This CDR3 is 16 amino acids long. CDR3 residues: CASSPLPRGNQETQYF. The CDR3 region has the DNA TGTGCCAGCTCACCACTTCCACGGGGGAACCAAGAGACCCAGTACTTC.

This clonotype was seen repeatedly, ten times or more. The rearrangement joins TRBV12-3 or TRBV12-4 to TRBJ1-2; weak D call: TRBD1 (5 bases). This CDR3 has 14 residues. Trimming removed 7 bases at V and 3 bases at J, with 15 bases between. The CDR3 sequence is CASTKGGADYGYTF. Here the CDR3 DNA reads TGTGCCAGCACCAAGGGAGGGGCTGACTATGGCTACACCTTC.

Within the sample, this clonotype is large. V is TRBV28 and J is TRBJ1-4, with D maybe TRBD1 (5 bases). CDR3 length: 14 residues. The germline V gene encodes CDR1 MDHEN and CDR2 SYDVKM. The ends were cut back, 3 bases at V and 6 bases at J, with 11 bases in the middle. CDR3 DNA sequence: TGTGCCAGCAGTTTTGGAGGGGACTATGAAAAACTGTTTTTT. As protein: CASSFGGDYEKLFF. Full variable domain (missing parts from reference TRBV28 and TRBJ1-4): DVKVTQSSRYLVKRTGEKVFLECVQDMDHENMFWYRQDPGLGLRLIYFSYDVKMKEKGDIPEGYSVSREKKERFSLILESASTNQTSMYLCASSFGGDYEKLFFGSGTQLSVL.

This clonotype was counted at least ten times. The CDR3 is CASSEDFSVGNTIYF. The CDR3 DNA is TGTGCCAGCAGTGAGGATTTTTCAGTCGGAAACACCATATATTTT. This chain uses TRBV6-1 with TRBJ1-3; no clear D gene. Trimming removed 3 bases from V and 4 bases from J, with 13 bases in between. The germline V gene encodes CDR1 MNHNS and CDR2 SASEGT. CDR3 length equals 15 residues.

About this clonotype itself: A read error may be the cause here, since a much bigger clone is one base away. The chain recombines TRBV5-8 with TRBJ1-2; 9 nucleotides match TRBD1. Germline CDR1 reads SGHTS; CDR2 reads YDEGEE. Unmatched junction bases numbered 2, after V lost 7 bases and J lost 7 bases. This CDR3 comprises 11 residues. DNA of the CDR3: TGTGCCAGCGGACAGGGGTCTGGCTACACCTTC. Translated: CASGQGSGYTF.

Ten or more counts support this clonotype. The rearrangement uses TRBV14 and TRBJ2-7; no reliable D call. Germline V CDR1 and CDR2: SGHDN, FVKESK. The CDR3 contains 15 residues. Trimming removed 0 bases at V and 3 bases at J, with 12 bases between. The CDR3 is CASSQEPLDFYEQYF. CDR3 bases: TGTGCCAGCAGCCAAGAACCCTTAGACTTCTACGAGCAGTACTTC.